This T cell receptor beta chain comes out of a study of regulatory and conventional T cells in RAG deficiency. Per germline, CDR1 ENHRY and CDR2 SYGVKD. CDR3 length: 17 residues. Trimming removed 4 bases at V and 1 base at J, with 18 bases between. Regulatory T cells were sorted from blood as CD4+ CD25-high CD127-low cells. The method was immunoSEQ multiplex PCR; TCRdb's version includes in-frame clones alone and lacks a portion of them. The table shows tens of thousands of clones, with over 80% occurring only once. The table lists this clone with a count of one. The same sample was also used in a study of regulatory T cells. That source reports: Primers: 52 TRBV forward and 13 TRBJ reverse. In patients, unique TRB V-J pairs were restricted and V/J usage skewed, especially in Tregs.

V usage is TRBV10-3 and J usage is TRBJ2-3, with D possibly TRBD2 on 5 matching bases. Sequencing was carried out using Tregs sorted from blood. The sequence was obtained from a human donor in good health. CDR3 in amino acids: CAISGGQLRAGTDTQYF. Written as DNA, the CDR3 is TGTGCCATCAGTGGAGGGCAACTCCGGGCAGGCACAGATACGCAGTATTTT.